This T cell receptor beta chain was observed in a study of blood T cell repertoires in COVID-19 (dated by TCRdb to about 2020). About the investigation overall: Collaborator samples came from the United States, Italy and Spain and covered acute and convalescent phases of COVID-19. Subjects who had been exposed to COVID-19, were actively infected with it, or had recovered from it provided the deeply sampled blood TCRbeta repertoires that made up the dataset. The samples were drawn from two sources: the first 160 participants of the ongoing ImmuneRACE study, and 1,000 to 1,500 subjects contributed by 6 global collaborators. The prospective study material was composed of cDNA or gDNA derived from T cells, B-cell-depleted T cells, or PBMCs. The repertoires were released in a freely available public database meant as a resource for research on the immune response to SARS-CoV-2. Where HLA class I and class II types were available, the types were taken from metadata supplied by the sample provider, not from assay-based typing. Sample metadata almost always included a de-identified subject ID, COVID-19 status, age in years and sex. The paper's findings and limits, for the study overall: Clinical and demographic metadata were provided uncurated, with the amount varying by source and participant.

TCRbeta CDR3 regions were amplified from genomic DNA using the immunoSEQ Assay, a bias-controlled multiplex PCR. The original methods were these. Nucleated cell counts per sample were estimated from amplification of reference gene primers within the assay. To quantify the absolute abundance of each unique TCRbeta CDR3 rearrangement, sequence reads were collapsed and filtered. For each sample, productive Simpson clonality was calculated as the square root of Simpson's diversity index across productive rearrangements. TCRdb mirrors the immuneACCESS table, restricted to in-frame sequences. Some clones are absent from its copies; in checked studies, under half trace to an unresolved V gene, and the reason for the others is unknown. V and J calls and clone size follow that table, whereas D and trimming were derived from the DNA. The sample includes about 170,000 clones, with around 85% observed a single time. About 1.2% of the sample rests with the top ten.

Samples from volunteer blood donors who had recovered from COVID-19 were contributed by a second Seattle source. Collaborating institutions collected whole blood in K2EDTA tubes following their own protocols. Collaborator samples were shipped for TCRbeta analysis as frozen whole blood, isolated PBMCs, or DNA extracted from either sample type. CDR1 and CDR2 are drawn from the germline V gene (reference sequence): LGHDT, YNNKEL. From the cysteine through the phenylalanine, the CDR3 covers 15 amino acids. CDR3 DNA only is kept here, 45 bases in frame from base 1. V is pruned by 4 bases and J by 4 bases, leaving 8 bases of the junction without a gene match. To note about this clone: It has no known antigen specificity. No base qualities exist here, and no much larger clone lies one base off it.

Sequenced sample: peripheral blood. The chain was built from TRBV3-1 (or the pseudogene TRBV3-2) and TRBJ1-1; 8 of the junction bases match TRBD1. The sequence derives from a man in his 60s who had recovered from COVID-19. The CDR3 protein sequence reads: CASSPVATGGTEAFF. The DNA sequence follows: TGTGCCAGCAGCCCTGTGGCCACAGGGGGCACTGAAGCTTTCTTT.